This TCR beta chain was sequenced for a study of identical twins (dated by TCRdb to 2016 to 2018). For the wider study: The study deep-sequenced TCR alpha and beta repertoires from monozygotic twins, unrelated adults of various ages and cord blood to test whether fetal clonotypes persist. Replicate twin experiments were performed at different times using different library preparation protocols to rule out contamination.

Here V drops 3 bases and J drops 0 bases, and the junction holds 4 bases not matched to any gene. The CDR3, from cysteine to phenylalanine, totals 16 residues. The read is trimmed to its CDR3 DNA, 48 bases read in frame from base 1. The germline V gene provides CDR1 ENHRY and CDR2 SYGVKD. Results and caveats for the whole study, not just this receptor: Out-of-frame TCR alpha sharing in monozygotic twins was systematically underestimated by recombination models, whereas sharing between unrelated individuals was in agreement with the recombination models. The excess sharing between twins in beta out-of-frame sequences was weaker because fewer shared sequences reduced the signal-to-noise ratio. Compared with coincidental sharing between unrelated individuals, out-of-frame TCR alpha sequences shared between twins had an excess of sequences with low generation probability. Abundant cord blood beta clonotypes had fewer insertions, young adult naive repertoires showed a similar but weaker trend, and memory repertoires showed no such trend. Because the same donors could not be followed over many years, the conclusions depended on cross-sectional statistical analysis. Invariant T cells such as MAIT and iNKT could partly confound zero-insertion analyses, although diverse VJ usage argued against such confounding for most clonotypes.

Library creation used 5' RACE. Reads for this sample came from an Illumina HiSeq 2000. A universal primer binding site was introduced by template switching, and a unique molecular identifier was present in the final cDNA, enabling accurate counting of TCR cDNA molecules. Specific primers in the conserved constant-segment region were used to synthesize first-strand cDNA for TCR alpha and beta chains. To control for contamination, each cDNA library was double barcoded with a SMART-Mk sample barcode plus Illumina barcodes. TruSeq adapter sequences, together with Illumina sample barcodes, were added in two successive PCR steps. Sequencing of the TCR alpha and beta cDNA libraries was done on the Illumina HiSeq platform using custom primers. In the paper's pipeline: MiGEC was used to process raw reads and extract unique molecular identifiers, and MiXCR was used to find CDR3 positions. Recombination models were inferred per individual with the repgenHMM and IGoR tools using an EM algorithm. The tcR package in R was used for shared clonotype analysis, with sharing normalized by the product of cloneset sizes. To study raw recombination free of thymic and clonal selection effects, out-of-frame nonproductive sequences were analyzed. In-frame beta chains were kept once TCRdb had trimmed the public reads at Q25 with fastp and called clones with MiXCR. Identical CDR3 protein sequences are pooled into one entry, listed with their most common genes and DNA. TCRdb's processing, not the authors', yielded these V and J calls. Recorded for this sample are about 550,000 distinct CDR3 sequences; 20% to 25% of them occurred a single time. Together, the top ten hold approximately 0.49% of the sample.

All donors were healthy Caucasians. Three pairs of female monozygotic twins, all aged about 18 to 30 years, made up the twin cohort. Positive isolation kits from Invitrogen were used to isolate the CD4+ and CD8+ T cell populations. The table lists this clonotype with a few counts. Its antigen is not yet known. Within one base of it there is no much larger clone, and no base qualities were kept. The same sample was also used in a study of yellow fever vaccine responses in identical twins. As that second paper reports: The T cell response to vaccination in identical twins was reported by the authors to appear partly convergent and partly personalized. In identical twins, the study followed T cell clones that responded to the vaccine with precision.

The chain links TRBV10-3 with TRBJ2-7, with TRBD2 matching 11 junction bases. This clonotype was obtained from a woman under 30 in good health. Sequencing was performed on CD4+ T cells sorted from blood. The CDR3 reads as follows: CAISDLTSGISYEQYF. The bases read TGTGCCATCAGTGACCTGACTAGCGGGATCTCCTACGAGCAGTACTTC.